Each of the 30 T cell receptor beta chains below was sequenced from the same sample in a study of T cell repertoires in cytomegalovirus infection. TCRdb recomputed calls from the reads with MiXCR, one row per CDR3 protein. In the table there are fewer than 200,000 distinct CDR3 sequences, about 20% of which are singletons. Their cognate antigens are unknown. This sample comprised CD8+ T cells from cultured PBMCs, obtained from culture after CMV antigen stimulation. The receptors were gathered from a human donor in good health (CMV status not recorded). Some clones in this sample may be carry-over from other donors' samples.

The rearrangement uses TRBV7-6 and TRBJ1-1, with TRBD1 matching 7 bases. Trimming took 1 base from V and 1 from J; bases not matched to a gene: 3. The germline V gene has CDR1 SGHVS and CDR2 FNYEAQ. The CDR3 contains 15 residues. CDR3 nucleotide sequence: TGTGCCAGCAGCTTAGACAGGGGTCGGAACACTGAAGCTTTCTTT. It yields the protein CASSLDRGRNTEAFF. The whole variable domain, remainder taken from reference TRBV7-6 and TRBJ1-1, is GAGVSQSPRYKVTKRGQDVALRCDPISGHVSLYWYRQALGQGPEFLTYFNYEAQQDKSGLPNDRFSAERPEGSISTLTIQRTEQRDSAMYRCASSLDRGRNTEAFFGQGTRLTVV.

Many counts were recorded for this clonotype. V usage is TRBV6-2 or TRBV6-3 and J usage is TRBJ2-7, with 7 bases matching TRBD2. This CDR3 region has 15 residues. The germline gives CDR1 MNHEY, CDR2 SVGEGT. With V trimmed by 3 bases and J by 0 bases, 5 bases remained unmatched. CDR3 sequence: CASSYLSSGSYEQYF. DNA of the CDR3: TGTGCCAGCAGTTATTTGTCTAGCGGCTCCTACGAGCAGTACTTC.

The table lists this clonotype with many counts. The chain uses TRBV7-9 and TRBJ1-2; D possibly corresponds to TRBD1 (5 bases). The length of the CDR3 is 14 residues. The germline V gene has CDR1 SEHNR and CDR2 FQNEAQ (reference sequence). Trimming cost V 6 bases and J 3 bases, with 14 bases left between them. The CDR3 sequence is CASRGPGEDYGYTF. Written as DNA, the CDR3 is TGTGCCAGCAGAGGCCCGGGGGAGGACTATGGCTACACCTTC. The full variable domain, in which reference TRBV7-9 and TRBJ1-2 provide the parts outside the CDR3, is DTGVSQNPRHKITKRGQNVTFRCDPISEHNRLYWYRQTLGQGPEFLTYFQNEAQLEKSRLLSDRFSAERPKGSFSTLEIQRTEQGDSAMYLCASRGPGEDYGYTFGSGTRLTVV.

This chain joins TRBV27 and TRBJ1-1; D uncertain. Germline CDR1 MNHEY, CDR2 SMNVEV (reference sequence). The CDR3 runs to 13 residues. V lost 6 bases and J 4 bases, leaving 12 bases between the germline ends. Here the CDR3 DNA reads TGTGCCAGCAGATTAGCGGGGAGCACTGAAGCTTTCTTT. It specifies CASRLAGSTEAFF.

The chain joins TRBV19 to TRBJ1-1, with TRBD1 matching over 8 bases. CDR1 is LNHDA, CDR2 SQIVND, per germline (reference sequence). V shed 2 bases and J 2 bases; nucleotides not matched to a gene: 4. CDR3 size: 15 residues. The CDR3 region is CASSILAGGNTEAFF. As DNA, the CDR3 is TGTGCCAGTAGTATACTGGCAGGGGGCAACACTGAAGCTTTCTTT.

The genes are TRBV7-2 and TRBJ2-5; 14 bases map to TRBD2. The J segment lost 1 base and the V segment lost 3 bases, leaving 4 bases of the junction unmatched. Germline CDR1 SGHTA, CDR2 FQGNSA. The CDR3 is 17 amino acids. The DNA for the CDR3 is TGTGCCAGCAGCTTGGGACTAGCGGGGGTGATCCAAGAGACCCAGTACTTC. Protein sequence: CASSLGLAGVIQETQYF.

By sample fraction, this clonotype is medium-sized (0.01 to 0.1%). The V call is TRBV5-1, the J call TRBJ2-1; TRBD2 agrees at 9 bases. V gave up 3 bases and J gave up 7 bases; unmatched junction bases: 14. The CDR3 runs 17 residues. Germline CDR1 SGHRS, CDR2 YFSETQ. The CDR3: CASSSEVRGGAQNEQFF. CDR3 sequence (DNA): TGCGCCAGCAGCTCGGAGGTTCGCGGGGGGGCTCAAAATGAGCAGTTCTTC. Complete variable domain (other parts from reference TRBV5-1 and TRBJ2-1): KAGVTQTPRYLIKTRGQQVTLSCSPISGHRSVSWYQQTPGQGLQFLFEYFSETQRNKGNFPGRFSGRQFSNSRSEMNVSTLELGDSALYLCASSSEVRGGAQNEQFFGPGTRLTVL.

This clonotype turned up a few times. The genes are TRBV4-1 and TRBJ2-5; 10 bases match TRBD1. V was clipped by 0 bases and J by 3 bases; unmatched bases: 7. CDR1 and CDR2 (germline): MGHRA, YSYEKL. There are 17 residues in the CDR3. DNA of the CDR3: TGCGCCAGCAGCCAAGAAGATGGAGGACAGGGGGAAGAGACCCAGTACTTC. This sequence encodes CASSQEDGGQGEETQYF.

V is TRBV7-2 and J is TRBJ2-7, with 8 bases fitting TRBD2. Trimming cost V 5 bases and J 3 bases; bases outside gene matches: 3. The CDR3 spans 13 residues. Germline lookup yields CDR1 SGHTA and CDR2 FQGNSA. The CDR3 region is CASSPGGGYEQYF. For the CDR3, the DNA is TGTGCCAGCAGCCCCGGGGGGGGCTACGAGCAGTACTTC.

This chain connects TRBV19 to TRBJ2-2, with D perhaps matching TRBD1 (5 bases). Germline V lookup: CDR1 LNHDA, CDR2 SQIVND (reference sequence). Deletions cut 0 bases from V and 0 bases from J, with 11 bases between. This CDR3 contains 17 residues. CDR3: CASSIDKGAPNTGELFF. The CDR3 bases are TGTGCCAGTAGTATAGACAAAGGGGCTCCGAACACCGGGGAGCTGTTTTTT.

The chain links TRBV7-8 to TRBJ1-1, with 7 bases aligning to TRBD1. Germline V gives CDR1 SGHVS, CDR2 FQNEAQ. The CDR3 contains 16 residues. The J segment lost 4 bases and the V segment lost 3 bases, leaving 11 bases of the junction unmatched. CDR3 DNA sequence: TGTGCCAGCAGCTTTTTAGGTGAGGGGGCGACCACTGAAGCTTTCTTT. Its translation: CASSFLGEGATTEAFF. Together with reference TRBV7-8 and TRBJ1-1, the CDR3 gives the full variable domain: GAGVSQSPRYKVAKRGQDVALRCDPISGHVSLFWYQQALGQGPEFLTYFQNEAQLDKSGLPSDRFFAERPEGSVSTLKIQRTQQEDSAVYLCASSFLGEGATTEAFFGQGTRLTVV.

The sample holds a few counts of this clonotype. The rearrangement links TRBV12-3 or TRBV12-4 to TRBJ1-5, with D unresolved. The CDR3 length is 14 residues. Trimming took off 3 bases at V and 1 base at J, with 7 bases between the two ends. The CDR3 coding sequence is TGTGCCAGCAGTTTGGACTGGAGCAATCAGCCCCAGCATTTT. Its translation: CASSLDWSNQPQHF.

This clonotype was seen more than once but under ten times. The CDR3 sequence: CASSYRDRSSYEQYF. The CDR3 DNA is TGTGCCAGCAGCTACCGGGACAGAAGCTCCTACGAGCAGTACTTC. The V gene is TRBV7-8, the J gene TRBJ2-7; 7 bases are shared with TRBD1. The CDR3 spans 15 residues. Losses at the gene ends were 4 bases for V and 0 bases for J; bases not matched to a gene: 6. The germline gives CDR1 SGHVS, CDR2 FQNEAQ.

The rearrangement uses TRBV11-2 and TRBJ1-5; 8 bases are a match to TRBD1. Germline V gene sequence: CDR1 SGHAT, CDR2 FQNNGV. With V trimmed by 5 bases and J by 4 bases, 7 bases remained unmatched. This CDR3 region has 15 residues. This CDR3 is CASSKTGTGNQPQHF. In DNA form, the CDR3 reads TGTGCCAGCAGCAAAACCGGGACAGGAAATCAGCCCCAGCATTTT.

CDR3 nucleotides: TGTGCCAGCAGCTTGGACAGAGGAACCCTCTATAATTCACCCCTCCACTTT. This encodes CASSLDRGTLYNSPLHF. The gene calls are TRBV7-9 and TRBJ1-6, with D tentatively TRBD1 (6 bases). V lost 3 bases, J lost 3 bases, and 15 bases lay in between. This CDR3 is 17 amino acids long. The V gene's germline CDR1 is SEHNR and CDR2 FQNEAQ (reference sequence).

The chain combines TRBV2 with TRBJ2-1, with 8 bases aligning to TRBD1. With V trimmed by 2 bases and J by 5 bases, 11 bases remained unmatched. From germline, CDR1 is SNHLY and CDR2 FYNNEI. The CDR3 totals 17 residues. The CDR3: CASSEIFGQGADNEQFF. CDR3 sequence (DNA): TGTGCCAGCAGTGAAATTTTTGGGCAGGGGGCGGACAATGAGCAGTTCTTC.

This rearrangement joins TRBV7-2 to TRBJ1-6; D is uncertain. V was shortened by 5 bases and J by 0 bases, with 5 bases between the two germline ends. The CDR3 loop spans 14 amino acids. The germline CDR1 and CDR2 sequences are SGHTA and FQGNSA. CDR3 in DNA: TGTGCCAGCAGCCCCCTCTCCTATAATTCACCCCTCCACTTT. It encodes CASSPLSYNSPLHF.

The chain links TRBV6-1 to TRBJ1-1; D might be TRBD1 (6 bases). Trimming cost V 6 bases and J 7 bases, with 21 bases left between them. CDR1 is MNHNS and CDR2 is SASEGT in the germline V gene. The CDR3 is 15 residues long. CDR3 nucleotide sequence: TGTGCCAGCAGCTACGAAGCAGGGGCCTTCGATGAAGCTTTCTTT. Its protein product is CASSYEAGAFDEAFF.

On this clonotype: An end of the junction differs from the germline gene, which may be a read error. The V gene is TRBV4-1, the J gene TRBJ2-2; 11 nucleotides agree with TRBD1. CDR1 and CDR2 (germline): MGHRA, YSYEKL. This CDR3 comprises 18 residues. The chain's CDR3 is CASSQTLGQGAKPGELFF. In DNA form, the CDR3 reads TGTGCCAGCAGCCAAACTCTCGGACAGGGGGCTAAACCCGGGGAGCTGTTTTTT.

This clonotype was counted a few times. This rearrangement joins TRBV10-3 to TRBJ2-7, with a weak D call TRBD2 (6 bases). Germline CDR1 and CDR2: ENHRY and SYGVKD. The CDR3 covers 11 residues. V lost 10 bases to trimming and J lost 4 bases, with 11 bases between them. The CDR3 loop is CATYGGYEQYF. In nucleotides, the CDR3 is TGTGCCACCTACGGAGGGTACGAGCAGTACTTC.

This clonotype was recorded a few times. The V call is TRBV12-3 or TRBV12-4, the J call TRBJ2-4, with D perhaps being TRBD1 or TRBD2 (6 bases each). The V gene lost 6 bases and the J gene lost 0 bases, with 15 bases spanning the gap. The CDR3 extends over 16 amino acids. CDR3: CASSTQEGVAKNIQYF. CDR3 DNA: TGTGCCAGCAGCACTCAGGAGGGGGTAGCCAAAAACATTCAGTACTTC.

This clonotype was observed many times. The CDR3 DNA follows: TGTGCCAGCAGCTTAGCTCGCTTTGGTTACATGAACACTGAAGCTTTCTTT. Translation: CASSLARFGYMNTEAFF. V and J are TRBV7-2 and TRBJ1-1, with no clear D. Trimming left V 0 bases short and J 0 bases short, with 14 bases between. CDR3 length: 17 amino acids. Germline lookup yields CDR1 SGHTA and CDR2 FQGNSA.

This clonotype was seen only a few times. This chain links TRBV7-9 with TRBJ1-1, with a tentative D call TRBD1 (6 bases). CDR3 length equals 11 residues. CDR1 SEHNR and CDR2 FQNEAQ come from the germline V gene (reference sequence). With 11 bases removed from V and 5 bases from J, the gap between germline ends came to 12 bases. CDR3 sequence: CALKGETEAFF. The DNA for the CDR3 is TGTGCCTTGAAGGGGGAAACTGAAGCTTTCTTT.

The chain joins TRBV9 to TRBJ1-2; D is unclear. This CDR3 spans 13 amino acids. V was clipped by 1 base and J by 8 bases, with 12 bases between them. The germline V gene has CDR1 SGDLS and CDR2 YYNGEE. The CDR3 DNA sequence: TGTGCCAGCAGCGTACGCCCCCTTGAGGGCTACACCTTC. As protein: CASSVRPLEGYTF.

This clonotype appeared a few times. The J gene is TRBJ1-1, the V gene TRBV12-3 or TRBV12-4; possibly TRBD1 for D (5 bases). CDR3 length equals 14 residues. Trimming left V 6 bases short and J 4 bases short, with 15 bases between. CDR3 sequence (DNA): TGTGCCAGCAGCCCACTCATGGGGGGCACTGAAGCTTTCTTT. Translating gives CASSPLMGGTEAFF.

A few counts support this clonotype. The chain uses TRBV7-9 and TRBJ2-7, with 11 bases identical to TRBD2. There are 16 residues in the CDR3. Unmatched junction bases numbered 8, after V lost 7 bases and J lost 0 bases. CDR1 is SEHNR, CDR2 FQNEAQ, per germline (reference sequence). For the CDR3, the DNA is TGTGCCAGCACCCGACTAGCGGGGCTAAGCTCCTACGAGCAGTACTTC. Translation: CASTRLAGLSSYEQYF.

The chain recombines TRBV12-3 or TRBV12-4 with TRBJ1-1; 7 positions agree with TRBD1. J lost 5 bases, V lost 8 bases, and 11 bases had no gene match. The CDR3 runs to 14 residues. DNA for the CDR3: TGTGCCAGCGTAATCTACAGGGGATCTACTGAAGCTTTCTTT. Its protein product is CASVIYRGSTEAFF.

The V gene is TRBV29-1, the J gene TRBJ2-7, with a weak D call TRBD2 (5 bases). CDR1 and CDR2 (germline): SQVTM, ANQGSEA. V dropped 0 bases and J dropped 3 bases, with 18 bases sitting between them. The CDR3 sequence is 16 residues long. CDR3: CSVEELRGNSDYEQYF. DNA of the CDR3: TGCAGCGTTGAAGAGCTTCGGGGAAACAGCGACTACGAGCAGTACTTC.

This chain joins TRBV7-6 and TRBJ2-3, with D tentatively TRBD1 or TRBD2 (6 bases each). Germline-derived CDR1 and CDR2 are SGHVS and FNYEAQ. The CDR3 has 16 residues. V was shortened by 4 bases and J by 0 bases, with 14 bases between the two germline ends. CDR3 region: CASSWRGDGSTDTQYF. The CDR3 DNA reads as TGTGCCAGCAGCTGGAGGGGGGACGGAAGCACAGATACGCAGTATTTT.

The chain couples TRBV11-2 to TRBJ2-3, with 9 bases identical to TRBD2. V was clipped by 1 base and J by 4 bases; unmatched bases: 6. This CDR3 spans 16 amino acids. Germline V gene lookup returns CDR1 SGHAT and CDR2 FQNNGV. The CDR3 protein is CASSLGPSGASDTQYF. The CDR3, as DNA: TGTGCCAGCAGCTTAGGACCTAGCGGGGCGTCAGATACGCAGTATTTT.